The text below deals with one TCR beta chain. No antigen is known for it. The data belong to a study of vaccination and CD4 T cells after COVID-19. The treatment here: approximately 9-day PBMC culture with coronavirus spike peptide pools or control peptides (ViraFEST assay). Before the COVID-19 pandemic (2011-2018), CD4+ T cells were obtained from the unexposed donor. V lost 4 bases to trimming and J lost 7 bases; unmatched junction nucleotides: 9. CDR1 SGHRS and CDR2 YFSETQ come from the germline V gene. The CDR3 sequence is 16 residues long. Oncomine TCR Beta short-read sequencing was applied to DNA from cultured CD4+ T cells. Researchers extracted genomic DNA from CD4+ T cells that had been cultured. MiXCR, applied by TCRdb to the PCR reads, yields one record per CDR3 protein. The sample lists thousands of distinct CDR3 sequences; approximately 34% were seen once.

Material: CD4+ T cells from blood, cultured in vitro. The sequence derives from a human donor in good health. The V gene is TRBV5-1, the J gene TRBJ1-6; the match to TRBD1 covers 9 bases. Here the CDR3 reads CASSPSGTGPNSPLHF. CDR3 bases: TGCGCCAGCAGCCCGTCCGGGACAGGGCCAAATTCACCCCTCCACTTT.